The rows below give T cell receptor beta chains drawn from one sample of a study of molecular identifiers for immune sequencing clone quantification. TCRdb re-called the PCR reads through MiXCR, storing one row per CDR3 protein. Of about 320,000 distinct CDR3 sequences in the sample, over 20% are singletons; the top ten hold under 0.95%. The specimen sequenced was naive CD8+ T cells from blood, with Jurkat cell RNA spiked in. These receptors were taken from a human donor in good health. Some libraries in this study had Jurkat cell RNA spiked in. Both conserved end residues are part of each CDR3. Each record gives: V gene, D gene, clone size, J gene, CDR3 DNA, CDR3 protein. The D gene is left open where the match is weak. Clone size is not always given. Where it is, it says once, few, many or a class for expanded clones.

V: TRBV19
D: NA
size: many
J: TRBJ2-2
DNA: TGTGCCAGTAGTCGGCTGAACACCGGGGAGCTGTTTTTT
CDR3: CASSRLNTGELFF

V: TRBV7-9
D: TRBD2
size: many
J: TRBJ2-5
DNA: TGTGCCAGCAGCCGGACTAGCGGGAGTTTAGAGACCCAGTACTTC
CDR3: CASSRTSGSLETQYF

V: TRBV30
D: NA
size: many
J: TRBJ2-7
DNA: TGTGCCTGGGACCTGGGGGTATCGGTGGACGAGCAGTACTTC
CDR3: CAWDLGVSVDEQYF

V: TRBV7-9
D: TRBD1
size: NA
J: TRBJ1-3
DNA: TGTGCCAGCAGCCTGATGCAGGGGGCTGACGGAAACACCATATATTTT
CDR3: CASSLMQGADGNTIYF

V: TRBV4-3
D: NA
size: many
J: TRBJ2-5
DNA: TGCGCCAGCAGCCAAGATGCAGACCGAGGGCTGGCCCAGTACTTC
CDR3: CASSQDADRGLAQYF

V: TRBV28
D: NA
size: many
J: TRBJ2-7
DNA: TGTGCCAGCACCCCCGGGCTGAGCTCCTACGAGCAGTACTTC
CDR3: CASTPGLSSYEQYF

V: TRBV20-1
D: TRBD1
size: many
J: TRBJ2-5
DNA: TGCAGTGCTAGAGAGTTAGGGGGCCACCAAGAGACCCAGTACTTC
CDR3: CSARELGGHQETQYF

V: TRBV11-2
D: NA
size: NA
J: TRBJ2-2
DNA: TGTGCCAGCAGCTTAGATGGGACATGGGACACCGGGGAGCTGTTTTTT
CDR3: CASSLDGTWDTGELFF

V: TRBV27
D: NA
size: many
J: TRBJ2-3
DNA: TGTGCCAGCAGTTTACCGGACCATACGCAGTATTTT
CDR3: CASSLPDHTQYF

V: TRBV7-6
D: NA
size: many
J: TRBJ2-7
DNA: TGTGCCAGCAGCCTAAGTGGACAACCCCACGAGCAGTACTTC
CDR3: CASSLSGQPHEQYF

V: TRBV7-9
D: NA
size: NA
J: TRBJ1-5
DNA: TGTGCCAGCAGCTCCGGGCATCAGCCCCAGCATTTT
CDR3: CASSSGHQPQHF

V: TRBV5-1
D: TRBD1
size: many
J: TRBJ2-7
DNA: TGCGCCAGCAGCTCGTCCCCCGGGACAGGGGAATACTACGAGCAGTACTTC
CDR3: CASSSSPGTGEYYEQYF

V: TRBV14
D: NA
size: NA
J: TRBJ2-3
DNA: TGTGCCAGCAGCCAAGTGGGTAGCGAGAACTCGGTTTGGGGCACAGATACGCAGTATTTT
CDR3: CASSQVGSENSVWGTDTQYF

V: TRBV11-2
D: NA
size: few
J: TRBJ2-5
DNA: TGTGCCAGCAGCTACCTGACAGGCAAGGAGACCCAGTACTTC
CDR3: CASSYLTGKETQYF

V: TRBV5-6
D: NA
size: many
J: TRBJ2-6
DNA: TGTGCCAGCAGCTTGGAGGAGCGCTCTGGGGCCAACGTCCTGACTTTC
CDR3: CASSLEERSGANVLTF

V: TRBV30
D: NA
size: many
J: TRBJ1-1
DNA: TGTGCCTGGAATTGGGCGGGTTTGAACACTGAAGCTTTCTTT
CDR3: CAWNWAGLNTEAFF

V: TRBV7-9
D: NA
size: many
J: TRBJ1-1
DNA: TGTGCCAGCAGCTCCGTGGGAGGGTACACTGAAGCTTTCTTT
CDR3: CASSSVGGYTEAFF

V: TRBV3-1
D: TRBD1
size: NA
J: TRBJ2-7
DNA: TGTGCCAGCAGCCCGGAATTTTGGACAGGGGGCTACGAGCAGTACTTC
CDR3: CASSPEFWTGGYEQYF

V: TRBV5-4
D: NA
size: many
J: TRBJ2-7
DNA: TGTGCCAGCAGCTTGCAGGGGTCGGGCAACGAGCAGTACTTC
CDR3: CASSLQGSGNEQYF

V: TRBV6-2/TRBV6-3
D: NA
size: many
J: TRBJ2-7
DNA: TGTGCCAGCCTTCTCGAAGCGGGCCTCTCCTACGAGCAGTACTTC
CDR3: CASLLEAGLSYEQYF

V: TRBV27
D: NA
size: many
J: TRBJ1-1
DNA: TGTGCCAGCAGTTTATTCGGGGTCCCTGAAGCTTTCTTT
CDR3: CASSLFGVPEAFF

V: TRBV6-2/TRBV6-3
D: TRBD1
size: many
J: TRBJ2-3
DNA: TGTGCCAGCAGTTACGACAGGGACGCAGATACGCAGTATTTT
CDR3: CASSYDRDADTQYF

V: TRBV7-7
D: NA
size: many
J: TRBJ2-1
DNA: TGTGCCAGCAGCGCAACGGCCCTCGCTCAATTCAATGAGCAGTTCTTC
CDR3: CASSATALAQFNEQFF

V: TRBV7-9
D: NA
size: many
J: TRBJ2-5
DNA: TGTGCCAGCAGCTTAGCGTTGGGGGGGGCCCAAGAGACCCAGTACTTC
CDR3: CASSLALGGAQETQYF

V: TRBV13
D: NA
size: few
J: TRBJ1-1
DNA: TGTGCCAGCAGCTCCTTCATGAACACTGAAGCTTTCTTT
CDR3: CASSSFMNTEAFF

V: TRBV12-3/TRBV12-4
D: NA
size: few
J: TRBJ2-6
DNA: TGTGCCAGCAGCTCGGTGTTAACTAGCTCTGGGGCCAACGTCCTGACTTTC
CDR3: CASSSVLTSSGANVLTF

V: TRBV9
D: TRBD1
size: few
J: TRBJ2-7
DNA: TGTGCCAGCTGCGTAAGACAGGGGCCCACCTACGAGCAGTACTTC
CDR3: CASCVRQGPTYEQYF

V: TRBV10-3
D: TRBD2
size: NA
J: TRBJ2-3
DNA: TGTGCCCTGGGACTAGCGGGTAGCACAGATACGCGGTATTTT
CDR3: CALGLAGSTDTRYF

V: TRBV29-1
D: TRBD1
size: many
J: TRBJ1-2
DNA: TGCAGCGTTGCGCCGGGACAGGTCTATGGCTACACCTTC
CDR3: CSVAPGQVYGYTF

V: TRBV14
D: NA
size: NA
J: TRBJ2-7
DNA: TGTGCCAGCAGCCAAGATTTAGGGAGGCCCAGTTACTACGAGCAGTACTTC
CDR3: CASSQDLGRPSYYEQYF

V: TRBV6-5
D: NA
size: many
J: TRBJ1-5
DNA: TGTGCCAGCCAACCTTCGAGGTCTCGGGAATATTATCAGCCCCAGCATTTT
CDR3: CASQPSRSREYYQPQHF